This is a list of T cell receptor beta chains from one sample in a study of blood T cell repertoires in COVID-19. Clones were read by immunoSEQ multiplex PCR, and TCRdb kept only the in-frame ones, dropping some. The table lists hundreds of thousands of clones, 85% of them singletons. The source material was peripheral blood. These receptors were collected from a human donor in a cohort sampled during active COVID-19. The CDR3 runs from the conserved cysteine through the conserved F or W.

TRBV2	CASSGSGGTGELFF
TRBV6-2/TRBV6-3	CASSYQGTYNEQFF
TRBV7-8	CASSGGTQINQPQHF
TRBV5-4	CASSAAGTVQETQYF
TRBV6-4	CASSDSDRGLSPLHF
TRBV14	CASSTSADTQYF
TRBV3-1/TRBV3-2	CASTRTFGEGGKLFF
TRBV30	CAWNQGSYNEQFF
TRBV5-1	CASSFSRTNTGELFF
TRBV24-1	CATSDVAGGPETQYF
TRBV4-2	CASSQDFQGRGYTF
TRBV15	CATSTRERGGGYNEQFF
TRBV10-3	CAIKMGQAAGELFF
TRBV27	CASSLLGGTEAFF
TRBV6-4	CASSDSGGIHTEAFF
TRBV7-9	CASSKGQGSQPQHF
TRBV6-5	CASSYGGFTEAFF
TRBV12-3/TRBV12-4	CASSSGTGGRGSF
TRBV5-1	CASSPDSFLFGGNTEAFF
TRBV29-1	CSVHKADGDSADTQYF
TRBV30	CAWSWAGGTEAFF
TRBV19	CASNRGGYGYTF
TRBV30	CAWTFGYGYTF
TRBV5-1	CASSFRGNNEQFF
TRBV3-1/TRBV3-2	CASRPWARAANYGYTF
TRBV7-9	CASSLDRFYGYTF
TRBV7-9	CASSLVLTRIGDSYEQYF
TRBV14	CASSQVAGINTGELFF
TRBV7-3	CASSQGLNYEQYF
TRBV30	CACWGQGLTNYGYTF
TRBV30	CAWSVGGAGSYEQYF
TRBV12-2	CASRLAVGTGVGNTEAFF
TRBV6-5	CASSRRDTNTGELFF
TRBV21-1	CASSTIPGLAGPSPFEQYF
TRBV18	CASSPPGPQGWSGYTF
TRBV24-1	CATSDLDSDTQYF
TRBV19	CASSAGQTIYSYEQYF
TRBV7-3	CASSGGTGNEQFF
TRBV5-4	CASSLSGVTYGYTF
TRBV12-3/TRBV12-4	CASSLEGKEQYF
TRBV9	CASSGGTSAVNEQFF
TRBV6-6	CASSYSRQGTDEQYF